The present T cell receptor beta chain was sequenced within a study of T cell responses to AZD1222 COVID-19 vaccine. On the study more broadly: Second-dose recipients at about 4 or about 12 weeks were treated as one pooled group.

Overall study findings and caveats: Reports say nearly half of spike-specific TCRs go after unmutated variant regions. When two AZD1222 doses had been given, Spike-specific TCR breadth and depth rose.

This clone was found a few times. The antigen remains unidentified. The CDR3 extends over 15 amino acids. CDR1 is SGHTS, CDR2 YDEGEE, per germline. The junction had 3 bases not matched to a gene; V was cut back by 0 bases and J by 5 bases. The protocol was immunoSEQ multiplex PCR, while the TCRdb copy is restricted to in-frame clones and leaves out a portion. The data contain around 130,000 clones, roughly 84% of them singletons. The rearrangement links TRBV5-8 to TRBJ1-3; TRBD1 matches 9 bases. The material sequenced was peripheral blood, taken on day 0 of AZD1222 vaccination. The source is an adult in good health. CDR3 sequence: CASSLAGQGRNTIYF. CDR3 in DNA: TGTGCCAGCAGCTTGGCAGGACAGGGGAGAAACACCATATATTTT.